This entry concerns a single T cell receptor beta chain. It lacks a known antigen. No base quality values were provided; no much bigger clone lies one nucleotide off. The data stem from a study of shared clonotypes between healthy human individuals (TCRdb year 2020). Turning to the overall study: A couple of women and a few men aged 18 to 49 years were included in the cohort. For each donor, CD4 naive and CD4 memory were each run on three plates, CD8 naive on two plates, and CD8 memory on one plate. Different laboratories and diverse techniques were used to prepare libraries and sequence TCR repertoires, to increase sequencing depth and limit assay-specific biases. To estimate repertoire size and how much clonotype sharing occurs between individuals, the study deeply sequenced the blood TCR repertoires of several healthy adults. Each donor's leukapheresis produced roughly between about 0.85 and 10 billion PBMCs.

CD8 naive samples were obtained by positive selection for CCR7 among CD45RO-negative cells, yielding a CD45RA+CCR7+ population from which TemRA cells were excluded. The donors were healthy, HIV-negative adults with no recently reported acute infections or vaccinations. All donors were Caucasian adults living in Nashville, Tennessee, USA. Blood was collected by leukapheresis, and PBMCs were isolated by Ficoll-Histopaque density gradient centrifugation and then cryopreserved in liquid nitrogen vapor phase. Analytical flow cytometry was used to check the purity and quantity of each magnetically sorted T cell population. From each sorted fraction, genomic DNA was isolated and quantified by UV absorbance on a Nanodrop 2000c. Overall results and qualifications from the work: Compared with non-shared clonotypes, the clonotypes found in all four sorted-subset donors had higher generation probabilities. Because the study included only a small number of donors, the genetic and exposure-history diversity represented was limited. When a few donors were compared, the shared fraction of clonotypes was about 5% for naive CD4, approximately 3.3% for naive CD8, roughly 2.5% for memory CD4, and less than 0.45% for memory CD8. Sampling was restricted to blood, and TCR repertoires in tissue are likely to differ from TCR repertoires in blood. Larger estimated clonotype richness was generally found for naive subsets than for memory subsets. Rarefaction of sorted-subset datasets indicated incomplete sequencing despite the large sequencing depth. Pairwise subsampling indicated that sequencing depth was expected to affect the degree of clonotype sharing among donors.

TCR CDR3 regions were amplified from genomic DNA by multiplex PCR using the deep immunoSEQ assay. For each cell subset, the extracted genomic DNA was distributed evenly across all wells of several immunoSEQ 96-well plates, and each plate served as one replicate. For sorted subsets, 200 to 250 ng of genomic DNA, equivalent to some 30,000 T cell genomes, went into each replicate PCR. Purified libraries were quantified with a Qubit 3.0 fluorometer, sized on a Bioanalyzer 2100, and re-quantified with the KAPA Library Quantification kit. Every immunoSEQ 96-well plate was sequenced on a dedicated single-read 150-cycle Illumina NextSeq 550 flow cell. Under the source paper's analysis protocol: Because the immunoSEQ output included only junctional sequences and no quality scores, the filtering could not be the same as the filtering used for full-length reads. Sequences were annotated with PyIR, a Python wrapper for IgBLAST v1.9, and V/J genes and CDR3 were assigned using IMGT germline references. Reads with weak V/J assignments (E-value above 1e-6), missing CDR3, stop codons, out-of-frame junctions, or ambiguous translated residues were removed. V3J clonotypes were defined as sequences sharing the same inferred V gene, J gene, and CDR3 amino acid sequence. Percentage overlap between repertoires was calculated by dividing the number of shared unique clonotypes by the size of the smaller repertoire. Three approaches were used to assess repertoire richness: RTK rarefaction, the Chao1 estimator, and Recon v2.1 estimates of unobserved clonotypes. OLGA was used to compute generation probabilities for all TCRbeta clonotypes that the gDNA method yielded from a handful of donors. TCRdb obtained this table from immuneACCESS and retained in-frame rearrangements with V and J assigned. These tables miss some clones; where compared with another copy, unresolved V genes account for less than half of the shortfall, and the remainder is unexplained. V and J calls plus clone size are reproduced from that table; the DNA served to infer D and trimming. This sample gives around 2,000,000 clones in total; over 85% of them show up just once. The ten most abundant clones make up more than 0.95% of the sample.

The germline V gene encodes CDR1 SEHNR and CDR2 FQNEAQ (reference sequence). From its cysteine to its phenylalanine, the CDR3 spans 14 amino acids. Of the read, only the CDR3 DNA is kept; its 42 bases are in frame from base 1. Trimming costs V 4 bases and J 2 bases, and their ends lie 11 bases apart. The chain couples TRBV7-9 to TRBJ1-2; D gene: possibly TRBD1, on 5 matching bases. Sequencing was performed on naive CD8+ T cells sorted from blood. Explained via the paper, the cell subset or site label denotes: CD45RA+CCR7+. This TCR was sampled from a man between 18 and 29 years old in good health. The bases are TGTGCCAGCAGCTGGGGGTCACCAAACTATGGCTACACCTTC. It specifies CASSWGSPNYGYTF.